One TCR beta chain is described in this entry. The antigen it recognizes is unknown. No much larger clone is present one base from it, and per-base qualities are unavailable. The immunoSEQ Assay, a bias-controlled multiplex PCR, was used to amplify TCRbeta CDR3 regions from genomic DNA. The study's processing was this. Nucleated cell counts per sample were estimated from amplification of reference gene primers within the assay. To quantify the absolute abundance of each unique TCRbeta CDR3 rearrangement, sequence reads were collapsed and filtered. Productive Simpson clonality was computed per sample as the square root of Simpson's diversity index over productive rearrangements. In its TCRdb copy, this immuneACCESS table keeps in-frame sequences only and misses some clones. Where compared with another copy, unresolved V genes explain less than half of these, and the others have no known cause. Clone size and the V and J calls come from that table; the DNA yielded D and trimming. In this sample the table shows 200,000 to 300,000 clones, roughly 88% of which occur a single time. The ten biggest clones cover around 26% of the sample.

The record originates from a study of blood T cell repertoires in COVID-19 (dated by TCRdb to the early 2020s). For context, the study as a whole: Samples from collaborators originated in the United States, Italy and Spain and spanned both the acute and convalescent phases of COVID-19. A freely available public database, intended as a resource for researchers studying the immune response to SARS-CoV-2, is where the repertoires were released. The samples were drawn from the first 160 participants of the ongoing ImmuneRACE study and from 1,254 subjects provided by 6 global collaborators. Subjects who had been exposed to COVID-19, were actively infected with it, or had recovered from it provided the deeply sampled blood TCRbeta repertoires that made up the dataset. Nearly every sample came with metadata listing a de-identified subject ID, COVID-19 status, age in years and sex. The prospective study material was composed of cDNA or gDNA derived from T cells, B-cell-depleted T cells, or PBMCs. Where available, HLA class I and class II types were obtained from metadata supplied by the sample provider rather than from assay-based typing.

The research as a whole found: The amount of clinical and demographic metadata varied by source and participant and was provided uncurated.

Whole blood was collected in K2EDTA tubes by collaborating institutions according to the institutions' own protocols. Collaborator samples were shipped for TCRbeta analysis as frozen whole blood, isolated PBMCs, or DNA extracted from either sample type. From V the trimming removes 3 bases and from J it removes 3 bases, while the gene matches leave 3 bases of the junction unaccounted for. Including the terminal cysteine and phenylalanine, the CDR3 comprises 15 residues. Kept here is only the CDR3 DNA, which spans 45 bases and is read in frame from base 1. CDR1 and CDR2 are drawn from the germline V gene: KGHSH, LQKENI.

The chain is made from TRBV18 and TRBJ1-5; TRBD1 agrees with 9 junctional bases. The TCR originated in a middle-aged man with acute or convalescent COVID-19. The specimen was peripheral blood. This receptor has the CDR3 CASSPTGGVNQPQHF. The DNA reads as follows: TGTGCCAGCTCACCGACAGGGGGTGTCAATCAGCCCCAGCATTTT.